This TCR beta chain was captured in a study of cytomegalovirus exposure and HLA in healthy donors (dated by TCRdb to the late 2010s). Broadly, across the study: In an earlier analysis of roughly 500 of the donors, under 300 Gb of sequence data and 90 million to 120 million unique TCR beta sequences from about 179 million T cells were reported. Roughly 310 gigabases of sequencing data and approximately 93 million unique TCR sequences were included in an early release covering several hundred HLA-typed donors. The genetic ancestry cluster associated with self-reported Caucasian donors included about four fifths of the roughly 400 genotyped donors. The aim of the study was to test whether cataloging public T cell receptors could identify signatures of past pathogen exposure. The study used immunosequencing to profile the T cell repertoires of approximately 640 subjects and linked those repertoires to cytomegalovirus serostatus. Besides the first cohort of roughly 700 subjects, a separate validation cohort made up of 120 different subjects was used. The study combined high-throughput TCR immunosequencing, statistical association of individual TCRs with disease status, and machine learning to predict cytomegalovirus infection status. To study patterns of TCR occurrence, a later analysis re-analyzed previously published TCR beta repertoires from 550 to 800 donors and added high-resolution HLA genotyping. Rather than using new phenotypic data, the later analysis identified candidate immune exposures from TCR beta sequences and from how often those sequences occurred across donors. An earlier analysis of some 600 of the donors applied high-throughput TCR beta sequencing to assess whether each TCR beta V gene segment acted as functional or pseudogenic. Alongside the repertoire data, information on donor age, sex, ethnicity and CMV serostatus was compiled. In a later genetic analysis, genome-wide SNP genotypes for about three fifths of the roughly 670 donors were used, and that subset was treated as a discovery cohort. All discovery cohort repertoires had been generated on a single sequencing platform. Class I and class II HLA loci were covered by the typing at four-digit resolution. The number of donors typed differed by locus, with 629-630 for A, B, C, DRB1 and DQB1, roughly 520 for DQA1, approximately 570 for DPA1, and roughly 450 for DPB1. About five DR-DQ haplotypes were handled as single units for association and clustering because linkage in the cohort was strong. Among 398 genotyped donors of the cohort, an average of approximately 220,000 unique TCR beta nucleotide sequences was sequenced per donor, of which 15% to 20% were non-productive.

The germline V gene specifies KGHSH as CDR1 and LQKENI as CDR2. Including cysteine and phenylalanine, the CDR3 has 15 amino acids. The retained sequence is limited to the CDR3, 45 bases, with the frame set at the first base. V and J are trimmed by 5 bases and 5 bases, and the gene matches miss 5 bases of the junction. Library generation was performed with the immunoSEQ multiplex PCR assay. The multiplex PCR relied on a mix of 60 forward primers for TCR Vbeta segments and 13 reverse primers for TCR Jbeta segments. A multiplex PCR assay on genomic DNA amplified the CDR3 region of rearranged TCR beta genes. The amplified TCR beta libraries were sequenced on the Illumina HiSeq System as 87-base-pair reads. The study's processing was this. A later analysis counted tens of millions of unique TCR beta chains across the 500 to 850 repertoires, and 9 million to 14 million of these chains were shared by at least two donors. A nearest-neighbor algorithm error-corrected the raw reads and collapsed the reads into unique sequences, merging closely related sequences to remove PCR and sequencing errors. CDR3 sequences were aligned to IMGT reference sequences to assign V, D and J gene segments. For a sequence to be retained, a match of at least six nucleotides was required to both a V gene segment and a J gene segment. A rearrangement was called productive if the CDR3 had no stop codons and remained in frame with V and J, and every other rearrangement was called non-productive. Following IMGT convention, CDR3 was defined as the stretch from the second conserved V-encoded cysteine to the conserved J-encoded phenylalanine. The earlier analysis of some 540 of the donors excluded any sequence lacking an unambiguous match to a single V gene segment. In an earlier analysis of 450 to 700 of the donors, V segments were called functional above 56.7% productive rearrangements and were called segregating when the between-donor standard deviation exceeded 5%. A statistical classification framework was built for diagnosing cytomegalovirus status from the catalog of TCR beta chain sequences. V and J gene assignment, in a later analysis, came from comparing TCR nucleotide sequences with IMGT/GENE-DB human TR gene sequences. The TCRdist pipeline was used in a later analysis to assign CDR3 sequences and most-parsimonious VDJ recombination scenarios. A later analysis defined each TCR beta chain by its CDR3 amino acid sequence plus V-gene family, and excluded reads lacking a unique V-gene family. A later analysis removed 450 to 600 highly shared, low-generation-probability nucleotide sequences to deal with suspected cross-contamination and a sequencing artifact. A later analysis calculated a clonal expansion index for each public chain from normalized within-repertoire ranks of inferred template counts. In a later analysis, generation probabilities were computed with a VDJ recombination model fitted to out-of-frame rearrangements, and the resulting probabilities were checked against IGoR. A later analysis scored TCR-TCR, TCR-HLA and TCR-CMV co-occurrence with hypergeometric tests, applying a repertoire-size bias correction to TCR pairs. False discovery rates were estimated in a later analysis by permuting HLA or CMV assignments 20 times. A later analysis grouped co-occurring TCRs with DBSCAN, adding TCRdist sequence similarity when clustering within HLA-allele-positive subsets. Co-occurrence clustering excluded repertoires with fewer than 30,000 or more than 120,000 public chains, plus five with anomalous nucleotide sharing. Held by TCRdb, this immuneACCESS table contains in-frame sequences only and omits some clones. Under half of the omission traces to an unresolved V gene where checked; the cause of the rest is unknown. The DNA was the basis for D and trimming; V, J and clone size are from that table. Present in this sample are more than 150,000 clones, roughly 87% of which were seen just once. The ten largest clones take up about 1.5% of the sample.

Note on this clone: No cognate antigen has been identified for it. No much larger clonotype is one base removed from it; base qualities were not supplied.

Findings and caveats that apply to the study as a whole: The study gave a list of under 200 TCR beta chains associated with cytomegalovirus. Only TCR beta chains were sequenced in this cohort, and the absence of alpha or paired-chain data limited detectable features. The only immune exposure information available for the cohort was CMV serostatus. According to a later analysis, parvovirus B19, influenza, CMV and Epstein-Barr virus appeared linked to several top co-occurrence clusters. According to the authors, the approach could potentially be generalized to other disease states and immunological phenotypes. Compared with the roughly 710-donor mean, donors in an Asian-associated ancestry cluster had fewer N-insertions in productive TCRs, according to a later genetic analysis. The earlier analysis of nearly 600 of the donors excluded around 17 rarely observed V segments, including chromosome 9 orphons, because counts were too low. A later analysis found that TCR association rates varied across HLA loci, with DRB1 alleles showing the most associated TCRs and HLA-C alleles the fewest. A later analysis associated about 18,000 TCR beta sequences with specific HLA alleles at a false discovery rate of 0.05. Assigning TCR associations to individual alleles was difficult when HLA alleles, especially DR and DQ, strongly co-occurred. The sequencing pipeline was judged likely to have produced a cluster of highly shared sequence variants as a technical artifact. In an earlier analysis of roughly 560 of the donors, most TCR beta V segments were observed in productive rearrangements about 87% or about 30% of the time, broadly matching IMGT annotations. Because HLA typing was unavailable for some donors at each locus, only the typed subset was used in association tests. Three of the identified cytomegalovirus-associated TCR beta chains were confirmed in vitro to be specific for cytomegalovirus antigens. Most TCR sequences were observed very rarely across donors, whereas some public TCRs were present in many individuals. Most CMV-associated TCR beta chains appeared to be HLA-restricted in a later analysis, and the HLA associations seemed to be driven largely by CMV exposure. The classifier was reported to diagnose cytomegalovirus status with high specificity and sensitivity in both the original cohort and the validation cohort. Presence/absence analyses assumed roughly uniform sequencing depth across donors, an assumption that may not hold. A later genetic analysis associated a missense DCLRE1C variant with V-gene and J-gene trimming of TCR beta chains, and an independent cohort replicated the association. A further reported finding was that TCR beta sequences accurately predicted the HLA-A and HLA-B alleles for most subjects in the first cohort. Correlated functional status among segregating V segments might reflect linkage disequilibrium, but an unknown experimental factor could not be ruled out. In a later analysis, HLA-associated TCR beta chains were found to be more clonally expanded and to have lower generation probabilities than equally common non-associated chains. Some IMGT-functional V segments, including TRBV6-2 and TRBV6-3, could not be told apart with the 87-base-pair reads, so those segments were excluded.

The cohort consisted of 650 to 700 healthy bone marrow donors. Cohort members were all nominally healthy when sampled, although unrecorded immune exposures were likely present. The donor was CMV seronegative and was included in the group of about 400 seronegative cohort members. Every donor gave a peripheral blood sample, and the peripheral blood mononuclear cells from that sample were used for TCR beta sequencing. Genomic DNA extraction from the blood cell samples was performed with the Qiagen DNeasy Blood Extraction Kit. The receptor chain draws on TRBV18 and TRBJ1-3, and 11 junctional nucleotides match TRBD1. The clonotype comes from a man aged 35-49 years in good health and CMV-seronegative. Material for sequencing was PBMCs. The nucleotides are TGTGCCAGCTCAAACGGACAGGGGGCGAGAAACACCATATATTTT. The encoded protein is CASSNGQGARNTIYF.